The T cell receptor beta chain described here comes from a study of T cells after yellow fever vaccination. Looking at the study overall: Preparation used SMART-Seq v4 Ultra Low Input for the low-cell-number fractions. Whole-study findings and limits: Primary-vaccination clones mostly resurfaced post-booster (about 95% CD4, more than 85% CD8).

TCRdb re-called the 5' RACE reads through MiXCR, storing one row per CDR3 protein. The sample lists approximately 510,000 distinct CDR3 sequences, roughly 22% occurring once. The CDR3 is 15 amino acids. V gave up 5 bases and J gave up 5 bases; unmatched junction bases: 9. Germline-derived CDR1 and CDR2 are SEHNR and FQNEAQ (reference sequence). This clonotype was picked up many times. The antigen is undetermined. Sample: PBMCs, taken 21 days after the first yellow fever vaccination. V gene TRBV7-9 combines with J gene TRBJ1-1; 9 nucleotides agree with TRBD1. This TCR derives from a young man who received the YFV17D yellow fever vaccine. The CDR3 DNA reads TGTGCCAGCAGCCCCGTACGGGACAGGGCAACTGAAGCTTTCTTT. It encodes CASSPVRDRATEAFF.